This T cell receptor beta chain was captured by sequencing in a study of shared clonotypes between healthy human individuals. The germline CDR1 and CDR2 sequences are SGHRS and YFSETQ. V was shortened by 0 bases and J by 5 bases, with 9 bases between the two germline ends. This CDR3 region has 14 residues. Data came from immunoSEQ multiplex PCR; TCRdb stores just in-frame clones and leaves some out. The data show around 1,100,000 clones, roughly 80% seen once. The specimen was memory CD4+ T cells from PBMCs. Subset here: CD45RA-negative fraction. V is TRBV5-1 and J is TRBJ2-1; D call uncertain. This sequence originates from a man between 18 and 35 years old in good health. Some clones in this sample may be carry-over from other donors' samples. CDR3 protein: CASSLVTADNEQFF. Here the CDR3 DNA reads TGCGCCAGCAGCTTGGTAACAGCCGACAATGAGCAGTTCTTC.